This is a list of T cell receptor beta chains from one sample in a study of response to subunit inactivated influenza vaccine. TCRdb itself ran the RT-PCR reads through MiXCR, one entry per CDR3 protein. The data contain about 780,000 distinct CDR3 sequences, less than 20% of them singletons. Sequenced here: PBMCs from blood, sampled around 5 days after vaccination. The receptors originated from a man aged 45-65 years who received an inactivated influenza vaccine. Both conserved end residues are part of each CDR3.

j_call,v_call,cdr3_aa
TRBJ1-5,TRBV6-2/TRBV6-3,CASRDSTNQPQHF
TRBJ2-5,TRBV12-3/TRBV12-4,CASSWTSGQAWETQYF
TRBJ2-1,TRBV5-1,CASNIRDSRRGEQFF
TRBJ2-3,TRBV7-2,CASSLKGTGTDTQYF
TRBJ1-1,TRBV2,CASSEPRQLNTEAFF
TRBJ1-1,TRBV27,CASSSTPGRTEAFF
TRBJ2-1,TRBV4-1,CASSQTGTGQGEQFF
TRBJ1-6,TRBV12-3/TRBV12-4,CASSGLTGYNSPLHF
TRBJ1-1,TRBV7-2,CASSTLAGTGRGTEAFF
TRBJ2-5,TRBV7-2,CASSLPTLREVIETQYF
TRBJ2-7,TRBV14,CASSQAGLGSYEQYF
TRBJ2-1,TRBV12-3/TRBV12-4,CASMRQGIYNEQFF
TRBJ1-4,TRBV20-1,CSARGRATNEKLFF
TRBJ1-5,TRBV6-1,CASSTTGVNQPQHF
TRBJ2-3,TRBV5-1,CASRERPHQSTDTQYF
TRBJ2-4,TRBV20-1,CSARDLTSGSDIQYF
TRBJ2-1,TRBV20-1,CSAERPGGLPYYNEQFF
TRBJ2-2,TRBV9,CASSVGTSATGELFF
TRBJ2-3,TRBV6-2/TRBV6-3,CASSRPLRVKSDTQYF
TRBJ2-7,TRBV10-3,CAISAEGSEQYF
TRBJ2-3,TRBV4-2,CASSQDVRIGTDTQYF
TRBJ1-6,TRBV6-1,CASSRDRYNSPLHF
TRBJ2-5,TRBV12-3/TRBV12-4,CASSSLGLAGGKETQYF
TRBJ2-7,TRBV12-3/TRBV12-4,CASRSLDRLYEQYF
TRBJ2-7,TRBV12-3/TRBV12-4,CASSTIEYEQYF
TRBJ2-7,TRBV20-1,CSARDRLTLEQYF